This T cell receptor (beta chain) was obtained from a study of blood T cell repertoires in COVID-19. Study as a whole: Nucleic acid was either cDNA or gDNA, and it came from T cells, B-cell-depleted T cells, or PBMCs.

CDR1 is SGDLS and CDR2 is YYNGEE in the germline V gene. The CDR3 loop spans 15 amino acids. The junction had 7 bases not matched to a gene; V was cut back by 2 bases and J by 7 bases. The repertoire was sequenced with immunoSEQ multiplex PCR; TCRdb's copy has only in-frame clones and lacks some. The sample gives around 76,000 clones, about 89% of which show up once; less than 0.65% is in the top ten. V usage is TRBV9 and J usage is TRBJ2-2; 8 bases match TRBD1. Sequencing was done on a sample of peripheral blood. This receptor was taken from a man between 60 and 70 years old with acute or convalescent COVID-19. This CDR3 reads CASSVQGALGGELFF. The CDR3 DNA reads as TGTGCCAGCAGCGTCCAGGGGGCGCTGGGCGGGGAGCTGTTTTTT.